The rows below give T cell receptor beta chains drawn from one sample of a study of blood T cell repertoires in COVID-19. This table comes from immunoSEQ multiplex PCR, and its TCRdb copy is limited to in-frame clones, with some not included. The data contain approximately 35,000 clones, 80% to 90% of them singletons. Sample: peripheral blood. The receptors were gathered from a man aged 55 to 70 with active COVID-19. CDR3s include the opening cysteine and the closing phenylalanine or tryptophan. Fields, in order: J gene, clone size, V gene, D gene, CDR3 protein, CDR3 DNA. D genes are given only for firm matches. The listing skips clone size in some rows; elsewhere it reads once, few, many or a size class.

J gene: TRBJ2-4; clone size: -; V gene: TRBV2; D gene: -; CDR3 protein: CASSEFGGQLYENIQYF; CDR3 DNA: TGTGCCAGCAGTGAATTCGGGGGACAGCTGTACGAAAACATTCAGTACTTC
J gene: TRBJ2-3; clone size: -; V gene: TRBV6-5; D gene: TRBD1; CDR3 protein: CASLYRGRSDTQYF; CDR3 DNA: TGTGCCAGCTTGTACAGGGGGAGGTCAGATACGCAGTATTTT
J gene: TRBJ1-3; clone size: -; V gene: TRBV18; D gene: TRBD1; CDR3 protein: CASSPDRLGSGNTIYF; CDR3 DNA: TGTGCCAGCTCACCGGACAGGCTAGGCTCTGGAAACACCATATATTTT
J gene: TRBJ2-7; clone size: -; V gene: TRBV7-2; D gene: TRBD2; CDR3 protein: CASSLNSRASGRALYEQYF; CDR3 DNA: TGTGCCAGCAGCTTAAATAGTAGGGCTAGCGGGAGGGCTCTCTACGAGCAGTACTTC
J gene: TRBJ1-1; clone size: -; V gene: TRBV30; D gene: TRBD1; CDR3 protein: CAWSHTGGTEAFF; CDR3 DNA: TGTGCCTGGAGTCATACAGGGGGCACTGAAGCTTTCTTT
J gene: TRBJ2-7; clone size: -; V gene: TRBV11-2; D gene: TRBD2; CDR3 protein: CASISRGRAGSSYEQYF; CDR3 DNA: TGTGCCAGCATCTCACGGGGCCGAGCGGGGAGCTCCTACGAGCAGTACTTC
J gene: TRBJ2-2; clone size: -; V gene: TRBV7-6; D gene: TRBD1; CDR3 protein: CASSFRDRGVTGELFF; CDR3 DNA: TGTGCCAGCAGCTTCCGGGACAGGGGAGTCACCGGGGAGCTGTTTTTT
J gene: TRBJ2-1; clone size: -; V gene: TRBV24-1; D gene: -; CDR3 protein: CATSSNRVGRNEQFF; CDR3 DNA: TGTGCCACCAGTAGTAACAGGGTTGGCAGGAATGAGCAGTTCTTC
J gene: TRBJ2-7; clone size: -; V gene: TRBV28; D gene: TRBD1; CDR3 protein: CAARGPYEQYF; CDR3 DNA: TGTGCCGCGAGGGGGCCATACGAGCAGTACTTC
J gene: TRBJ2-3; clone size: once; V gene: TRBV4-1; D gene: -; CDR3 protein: CASSQDIADTQYF; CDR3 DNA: TGCGCCAGCAGCCAAGATATCGCAGATACGCAGTATTTT
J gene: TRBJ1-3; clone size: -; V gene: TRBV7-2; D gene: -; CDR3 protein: CASSLVRVSGNTIYF; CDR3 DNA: TGTGCCAGCAGCTTAGTCCGGGTCTCTGGAAACACCATATATTTT
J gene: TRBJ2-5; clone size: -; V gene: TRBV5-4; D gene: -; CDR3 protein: CASSSPGSLGQETQYF; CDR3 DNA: TGTGCCAGCAGCTCGCCGGGATCCCTGGGGCAAGAGACCCAGTACTTC
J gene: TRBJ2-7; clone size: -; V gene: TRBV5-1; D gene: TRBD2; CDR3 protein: CASSSTGAGVGEQYF; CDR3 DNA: TGCGCCAGCAGCTCAACGGGAGCGGGAGTAGGCGAGCAGTACTTC